A single sample gave rise to the 21 T cell receptor beta chains below, sequenced in a study of breast tumors, draining lymph nodes, adjacent tissues. The lymph nodes were axillary draining lymph nodes from breast cancer patients. From the multiplex PCR reads, TCRdb called clonotypes with MiXCR, one entry per CDR3 protein. The sample shows fewer than 250,000 distinct CDR3 sequences, approximately 29% of them seen only once. The specimen sequenced was axillary lymph node tissue. All receptors derive from a female donor with breast cancer. Some clones in this sample may be carry-over from other donors' samples.

Turning to this clonotype: Mismatch with germline at one junction end may stem from a read error. This sequence joins TRBV11-3 and TRBJ2-3, with D perhaps TRBD2 (6 bases). This CDR3 spans 16 amino acids. The germline gives CDR1 SGHNT, CDR2 YENEEA. CDR3 in amino acids: CASSWRLERSTNTQYF. DNA for the CDR3: TGTGCCAGCAGCTGGAGACTAGAACGAAGCACAAATACGCAGTATTTT.

This clonotype was detected once. The chain links TRBV7-3 to TRBJ2-7, with unresolved D. This CDR3 is 13 amino acids long. From germline, CDR1 is SGHTA and CDR2 FQGTGA. Trimming left V 4 bases short and J 3 bases short, with 10 bases between. The chain's CDR3 is CASSSGRIYEQYF. The CDR3 bases are TGTGCCAGCAGCTCCGGACGGATCTACGAGCAGTACTTC.

The count of this clonotype is one. The gene calls are TRBV9 and TRBJ2-3; D uncertain. The tail of the sequence fits TRBJ1-5 better, so the J call may be wrong. CDR3 size: 15 residues. The germline CDR1 and CDR2 sequences are SGDLS and YYNGEE. CDR3 residues: CASSVAPSNADTQHF. CDR3 bases: TGTGCCAGCAGCGTAGCGCCGTCTAACGCAGATACGCAGCATTTT.

This clonotype was seen at least ten times. Sequence at one end of the junction differs from germline and may be a read error. V is TRBV7-7 and J is TRBJ2-5, with TRBD1 matching over 7 bases. The CDR3 extends over 13 amino acids. CDR1 SSHAT and CDR2 FNYEAQ come from the germline V gene (reference sequence). In nucleotides, the CDR3 is TGTGCTAGCAGTCGACAGGGTGAGGAGACCCAGTACTTC. Encoded protein: CASSRQGEETQYF.

The sample holds many counts of this clonotype. Just one base apart from a much larger clone, this may be a read error. V is TRBV12-3 or TRBV12-4 and J is TRBJ2-7; no clear D. CDR3 length: 13 residues. The V gene lost 6 bases and the J gene lost 1 base, with 10 bases spanning the gap. CDR3 bases: TGTGCCAGCAGGTTCGACGGGTCCTACGAGCAGTACTTC. Its translation: CASRFDGSYEQYF.

This clonotype appeared many times. J is TRBJ1-3 and V is TRBV12-3 or TRBV12-4; D unclear. CDR3 size: 17 residues. V dropped 3 bases and J dropped 0 bases, with 15 bases sitting between them. CDR3 in DNA: TGTGCCAGCAGTTTCGCGGTCGGCTCCCTCTCTGGAAACACCATATATTTT. Translating it yields CASSFAVGSLSGNTIYF.

This clonotype was seen a handful of times. A much more abundant neighbour one base away suggests this may be a read error. The chain carries TRBV7-9 and TRBJ2-7; TRBD2 aligns across 7 bases. This CDR3 has 13 amino acids. With 6 bases clipped from V and 3 bases from J, the junction kept 5 bases outside the gene matches. The germline V gene has CDR1 SEHNR and CDR2 FQNEAQ (reference sequence). As DNA, the CDR3 is TGTGCCAGCAGGGGCGGGAGTTTCTACGAGCAGTACTTC. This translates into CASRGGSFYEQYF. Filled out from reference TRBV7-9 and TRBJ2-7, the complete variable domain reads DTGVSQNPRHKITKRGQNVTFRCDPISEHNRLYWYRQTLGQGPEFLTYFQNEAQLEKSRLLSDRFSAERPKGSFSTLEIQRTEQGDSAMYLCASRGGSFYEQYFGPGTRLTVT.

This clonotype is deemed medium-sized. V is TRBV25-1 and J is TRBJ2-1; possible D gene TRBD1, 6 bases. The length of the CDR3 is 14 residues. CDR1 and CDR2 (germline): MGHDK, SYGVNS. The V end was cut by 3 bases, the J end by 5 bases, with 11 bases between. The CDR3 nucleotides are TGTGCCAGCAGTGAGGGGGCAGGGGACAATGAGCAGTTCTTC. Protein product: CASSEGAGDNEQFF.

This chain connects TRBV20-1 to TRBJ1-5; D possibly corresponds to TRBD1 (6 bases). From germline, CDR1 is DFQATT and CDR2 SNEGSKA (reference sequence). V was shortened by 8 bases and J by 2 bases, with 10 bases between the two germline ends. The CDR3 is made up of 12 amino acids. In nucleotides, the CDR3 is TGCAGTATCTCAGGGGGCAATCAGCCCCAGCATTTT. This translates into CSISGGNQPQHF.

As regards this clonotype: This may be a read error: a much more frequent sequence differs by one nucleotide. The rearrangement uses TRBV19 and TRBJ1-1; 8 positions agree with TRBD1. CDR1 and CDR2 (germline): LNHDA, SQIVND (reference sequence). With V trimmed by 5 bases and J by 6 bases, 5 bases remained unmatched. CDR3 length: 13 residues. CDR3 region: CASSLDRAAEAFF. CDR3 sequence (DNA): TGTGCCAGTAGTTTGGACAGGGCCGCTGAAGCTTTCTTT.

This clonotype was observed many times. CDR3: CASSREARTAYNEQFF. The DNA for the CDR3 is TGTGCCAGCAGTCGGGAGGCGAGGACTGCCTACAATGAGCAGTTCTTC. The V call is TRBV6-5, the J call TRBJ2-1; 7 bases line up with TRBD2. Germline-derived CDR1 and CDR2 are MNHEY and SVGAGI. Trimming cost V 5 bases and J 2 bases; bases outside gene matches: 9. The CDR3 is 16 residues long.

This clonotype has at least ten counts. This rearrangement joins TRBV24-1 to TRBJ2-1; D tentatively fits TRBD1 or TRBD2 (6 bases each). CDR1 is KGHDR, CDR2 SFDVKD, per germline. This CDR3 is 16 amino acids long. V dropped 5 bases and J dropped 7 bases, with 20 bases sitting between them. The CDR3 region has the DNA TGTGCCACCAGTGCTCTAGGGGGGAGTGGAAAAAATGAGCAGTTCTTC. It encodes CATSALGGSGKNEQFF.

This clonotype was counted many times. The chain couples TRBV20-1 to TRBJ2-1; D is possibly TRBD1 or TRBD2 (5 bases each). Between the trimmed V and J ends, which lost 6 bases and 7 bases, there was a span of 13 bases. The CDR3 has 12 amino acids. Germline V gene sequence: CDR1 DFQATT, CDR2 SNEGSKA (reference sequence). The CDR3 sequence: CSAGTPGNEQFF. Here the CDR3 DNA reads TGCAGTGCCGGGACCCCAGGGAATGAGCAGTTCTTC.

This clonotype was counted ten times or more. The rearrangement links TRBV3-1 to TRBJ2-7, with 7 bases identical to TRBD1. The CDR3 is 14 residues long. The V gene's germline CDR1 is LGHDT and CDR2 YNNKEL (reference sequence). V lost 3 bases to trimming and J lost 0 bases; unmatched junction nucleotides: 2. The CDR3 sequence is CASSHGTASYEQYF. Written as DNA, the CDR3 is TGTGCCAGCAGCCACGGGACAGCCTCCTACGAGCAGTACTTC.

At least ten counts were recorded for this clonotype. J is TRBJ2-1 and V is TRBV2, with 13 bases lining up with TRBD2. This CDR3 contains 14 residues. V dropped 10 bases and J dropped 6; count of bases not matched to a gene: 6. Germline CDR1 SNHLY, CDR2 FYNNEI. The CDR3 nucleotides read TGTGCCACAATGTGGACTAGCGGGAGCAATGAGCAGTTCTTC. This encodes CATMWTSGSNEQFF. Using reference TRBV2 and TRBJ2-1 for the parts outside the CDR3, the full variable domain is EPEVTQTPSHQVTQMGQEVILRCVPISNHLYFYWYRQILGQKVEFLVSFYNNEISEKSEIFDDQFSVERPDGSNFTLKIRSTKLEDSAMYFCATMWTSGSNEQFFGPGTRLTVL.

This clonotype was found many times. The chain carries TRBV5-1 and TRBJ2-3, with 11 bases matching TRBD1. Trimming took 2 bases from V and 4 from J; bases not matched to a gene: 6. Germline loops: CDR1 SGHRS, CDR2 YFSETQ. The CDR3 is 16 amino acids. Here the CDR3 reads CASSLGTGGIADTQYF. Written as DNA, the CDR3 is TGCGCCAGCAGCTTAGGGACAGGGGGGATCGCAGATACGCAGTATTTT.

This clonotype was picked up many times. This chain connects TRBV6-4 to TRBJ1-2; 7 bases are a match to TRBD1. There are 16 residues in the CDR3. Germline assignment: CDR1 MRHNA and CDR2 SNTAGT. The J segment lost 4 bases and the V segment lost 4 bases, leaving 12 bases of the junction unmatched. CDR3 residues: CASSGAKDRPLYGYTF. The CDR3 DNA reads TGTGCCAGCAGTGGCGCAAAGGACAGGCCCCTCTATGGCTACACCTTC.

The chain is built from TRBV25-1 and TRBJ2-2; unclear D gene. The CDR3 runs to 17 residues. Germline CDR1 and CDR2: MGHDK and SYGVNS. V was shortened by 5 bases and J by 8 bases, with 24 bases between the two germline ends. The CDR3 region is CASSPRAKPRTAGELFF. CDR3 coding DNA: TGTGCCAGCAGTCCTCGGGCCAAACCTAGAACCGCGGGGGAGCTGTTTTTT.

V is TRBV6-5 and J is TRBJ2-5; 7 nucleotides match TRBD2. The trim removed 6 bases at V and 1 base at J, leaving 8 bases unmatched. Germline lookup yields CDR1 MNHEY and CDR2 SVGAGI. The CDR3 length is 15 residues. CDR3 region: CASRPGEGGQETQYF. The CDR3, as DNA: TGTGCCAGCAGGCCGGGGGAGGGCGGCCAAGAGACCCAGTACTTC.

A word on this clonotype: An end of the junction does not agree with germline; a read error may underlie this. The V gene is TRBV29-1, the J gene TRBJ2-2; weak D call: TRBD2 (5 bases). The CDR3 extends over 14 amino acids. The V gene's germline CDR1 is SQVTM and CDR2 ANQGSEA. The CDR3 DNA follows: TGCAGCGTTGCCCTAGTGGCGAACACCGGGGAGCTGCTTTTT. Translating gives CSVALVANTGELLF.

About this clonotype itself: This could be a read error, since a much larger clone is one nucleotide away. V usage is TRBV12-3 or TRBV12-4 and J usage is TRBJ1-2, with D possibly TRBD1 on 6 matching bases. This CDR3 spans 14 amino acids. Trimming shortened V by 3 bases and J by 3 bases, and 11 bases separated the two germline ends. The CDR3, as DNA: TGTGCCAGCAGTTTCACCAACAGGGACTATGGCTACACCTTC. Its protein is CASSFTNRDYGYTF.